The TCR beta chain under discussion was sequenced for a study of T cells in Graves' hyperthyroidism and ophthalmopathy. The overall study: Initial diagnosis, before any treatment, was when peripheral blood was collected. Whole-study results and caveats: Median prediction lead before ophthalmopathy onset was 6.5 months with the model.

This clonotype was found many times. Its antigen remains unidentified. Diagnoses were established using clinical symptoms, serum thyroxine and TRAb, thyroid ultrasound and orbital computed tomography. Amplified TCR beta CDR3 regions derived from RNA transcripts. During a first-round RT-PCR of the TCR CDR3, the HTBI primer set was used. One entry per CDR3 protein results from TCRdb running MiXCR on the multiplex PCR reads. This table has about 400,000 distinct CDR3 sequences, more than 13% appearing once. The receptor comes from a woman aged 25 to 39 with Graves' hyperthyroidism. Material for sequencing was blood.

The CDR3 reads CSARGSASYNEQFF. The CDR3 bases are TGCAGTGCTAGAGGGTCAGCTTCCTACAATGAGCAGTTCTTC. This chain connects TRBV20-1 to TRBJ2-1; the D is unclear. V lost 1 base and J 1 base, leaving 8 bases between the germline ends. CDR1 is DFQATT and CDR2 is SNEGSKA in the germline V gene (reference sequence). This CDR3 spans 14 amino acids.